The T cell receptor (beta chain) under discussion was sequenced for a study of blood T cell repertoires in COVID-19. TCRdb's copy holds only in-frame clones and misses some; the assay was immunoSEQ multiplex PCR. This table has around 240,000 clones, roughly four fifths appearing once. V shed 1 base and J shed 2 bases, with 13 bases lying between them. This CDR3 spans 16 amino acids. The germline CDR1 and CDR2 sequences are MDHEN and SYDVKM. This chain connects TRBV28 to TRBJ2-3; D is ambiguous. The TCR was taken from a woman between 50 and 59 years old with acute or convalescent COVID-19. Sequenced input: peripheral blood. In DNA form, the CDR3 reads TGTGCCAGCAGTTTATCCCCCGCAGGTGTCACAGATACGCAGTATTTT. Translated, it gives CASSLSPAGVTDTQYF.